One sample yielded the 4 T cell receptor beta chains listed below, sequenced in a study of post-analysis software for immune sequencing data. Study results and limitations: Among roughly 5 TRBV segments more frequent in patients than controls were TRBV5-6, TRBV5-1 and TRBV20-1.

These receptors are not linked to any known antigen. TCR beta libraries were prepared from cDNA with unique molecular identifiers. Via MiXCR, TCRdb re-called the PCR reads, giving one row per CDR3 protein. The repertoire holds about 570,000 distinct CDR3 sequences, with around a third as singletons. The sequencing input was blood. The receptors shown here come from a girl under 18 with multiple sclerosis.

The gene calls are TRBV20-1 and TRBJ2-1; the D gene is possibly TRBD2 (5 bases). The CDR3 consists of 12 residues. Per germline, CDR1 DFQATT and CDR2 SNEGSKA (reference sequence). The germline V and J ends were trimmed by 6 bases and 3 bases, with 9 bases remaining between them. The CDR3 protein is CSAPAGYNEQFF. In nucleotides, the CDR3 is TGCAGTGCCCCCGCGGGCTACAATGAGCAGTTCTTC.

The rearrangement uses TRBV7-9 and TRBJ2-3; D gene ambiguous. This CDR3 comprises 16 residues. V gave up 5 bases and J gave up 0 bases, with 15 bases separating them. Germline loops: CDR1 SEHNR, CDR2 FQNEAQ (reference sequence). Here the CDR3 reads CASSPRRQRSTDTQYF. The DNA of the CDR3 is TGTGCCAGCAGCCCCCGTCGGCAGAGGAGCACAGATACGCAGTATTTT.

In this sample, this clonotype turned up a few times. This sequence joins TRBV7-8 and TRBJ1-1; tentative D call: TRBD1 (5 bases). The CDR3 covers 13 residues. CDR1 SGHVS and CDR2 FQNEAQ come from the germline V gene. V shed 6 bases and J shed 5 bases, with 13 bases lying between them. CDR3: CASRYQGKTEAFF. CDR3 sequence (DNA): TGTGCCAGCAGGTATCAGGGTAAGACTGAAGCTTTCTTT.

This clonotype was picked up a small number of times. The chain recombines TRBV6-5 with TRBJ2-3; no clear D. This CDR3 contains 13 residues. The ends were cut back, 7 bases at V and 5 bases at J, with 13 bases in the middle. The germline CDR1 and CDR2 sequences are MNHEY and SVGAGI. CDR3 coding DNA: TGTGCCAGCACTGACTCACTTGGAGATACGCAGTATTTT. Its translation is CASTDSLGDTQYF.